This T cell receptor (beta chain) appears in the sequencing data of a study of vaccination and CD4 T cells after COVID-19. Across the whole study: The authors exposed cells to overlapping spike peptides derived from SARS-CoV-2, HCoV-NL63, HCoV-OC43 and HCoV-229E.

This clonotype ranks as medium-sized. As yet, its antigen is unknown. The treatment denotes: roughly 11-day PBMC culture with coronavirus spike peptide pools or control peptides (ViraFEST assay). CD4+ T cells of the unexposed donor were collected before the COVID-19 pandemic (2011-2018). The Oncomine TCR Beta short-read assay was applied to DNA of cultured CD4+ T cells. Investigators isolated genomic DNA from cultured CD4+ T cells. TCRdb reanalysed the PCR reads using MiXCR and keeps one entry per CDR3 protein. The sample records 7,500 to 10,000 distinct CDR3 sequences, 34% being singletons. Input material: CD4+ T cells from blood, cultured in vitro. The clonotype was recovered from a human donor in good health.

Here the CDR3 DNA reads TGTGCCACCAGCAGATCGGGACTAGGTGCGGAGACCCAGTACTTC. Protein product: CATSRSGLGAETQYF. The V and J genes are TRBV15 and TRBJ2-5; TRBD2 aligns across 8 bases. J gave up 5 bases and V 2 bases, and 7 bases lay outside the gene matches. CDR1 and CDR2 (germline): LNHNV, YYDKDF (reference sequence). The CDR3 totals 15 residues.